This T cell receptor (beta chain) originates from a study of T cells in Graves' hyperthyroidism and ophthalmopathy. The CDR3 runs 14 residues. CDR1 is GTSNPN, CDR2 SVGIG, per germline (reference sequence). V was clipped by 1 base and J by 2 bases, with 9 bases between them. Diagnoses rested on clinical symptoms, serum thyroxine and TRAb, thyroid ultrasound and orbital computed tomography. 10 ml fresh peripheral blood yielded the PBMCs. The table lists this clonotype with many counts. Its target is not known. Template material for amplifying TCR beta CDR3 regions consisted of RNA transcripts. RT-PCR in the first round (using the HTBI primer set) targeted the TCR CDR3. Using its own MiXCR run on the multiplex PCR reads, TCRdb lists one record per CDR3 protein. This sample has around 500,000 distinct CDR3 sequences; about 14% occur once, and the top ten carry about 15%. Overall study results and limits: Ophthalmopathy was separated from stable hyperthyroidism by a 13 V-J model. Appearing also in blood were most of the thyroid clonotypes expanded above 0.001.

The V and J genes are TRBV30 and TRBJ1-5, with no clear D. This receptor was taken from a woman aged 35 to 49 with Graves' hyperthyroidism. Source material: blood. The CDR3 DNA reads as TGTGCCTGGAGTGAAGGGTCGGGCAATCAGCCCCAGCATTTT. Its protein product is CAWSEGSGNQPQHF.